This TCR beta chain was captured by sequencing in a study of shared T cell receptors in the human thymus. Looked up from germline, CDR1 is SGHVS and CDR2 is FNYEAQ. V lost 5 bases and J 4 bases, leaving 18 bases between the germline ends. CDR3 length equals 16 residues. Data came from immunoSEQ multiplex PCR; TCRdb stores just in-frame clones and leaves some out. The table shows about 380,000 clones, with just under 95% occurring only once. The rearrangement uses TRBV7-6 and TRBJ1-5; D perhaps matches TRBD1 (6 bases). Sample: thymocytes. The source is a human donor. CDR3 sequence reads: CASSNGGPWGNQPQHF. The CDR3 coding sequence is TGTGCCAGCAGCAACGGGGGGCCATGGGGTAATCAGCCCCAGCATTTT. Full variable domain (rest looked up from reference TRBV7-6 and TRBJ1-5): GAGVSQSPRYKVTKRGQDVALRCDPISGHVSLYWYRQALGQGPEFLTYFNYEAQQDKSGLPNDRFSAERPEGSISTLTIQRTEQRDSAMYRCASSNGGPWGNQPQHFGDGTRLSIL.